This entry features one T cell receptor beta chain sequence. The target antigen is unknown. The sample originates from a study of blood T cells in healthy people across ages. Study context: For every two T cells, template switching captured about one barcoded beta molecule.

PBMCs, at least 7 million per sample, were isolated. Combining a sample-barcoded 5' primer with a J-beta primer mix, a second PCR ran for roughly 7 to 11 cycles. All samples gave at least 2.5 million CDR3-containing paired-end reads. TCRdb passed the 5' RACE reads through MiXCR, listing each CDR3 protein once. The sample carries approximately 1,700,000 distinct CDR3 sequences, about two fifths recorded once. Trimming removed 6 bases from V and 1 base from J, with 10 bases in between. This CDR3 comprises 13 residues. Germline CDR1 reads SGHRS; CDR2 reads YFSETQ. The study, taken as a whole, reports: Aged donors had fewer naive CD4+ cells and lower diversity than long-lived donors.

Sequenced input: blood. V usage is TRBV5-1 and J usage is TRBJ2-5; D may match TRBD1 or TRBD2 (5 bases each). The receptor's source is a human donor in good health. The CDR3 DNA reads as TGCGCCAGCAAAAGGGACGGCCAAGAGACCCAGTACTTC. This encodes CASKRDGQETQYF.